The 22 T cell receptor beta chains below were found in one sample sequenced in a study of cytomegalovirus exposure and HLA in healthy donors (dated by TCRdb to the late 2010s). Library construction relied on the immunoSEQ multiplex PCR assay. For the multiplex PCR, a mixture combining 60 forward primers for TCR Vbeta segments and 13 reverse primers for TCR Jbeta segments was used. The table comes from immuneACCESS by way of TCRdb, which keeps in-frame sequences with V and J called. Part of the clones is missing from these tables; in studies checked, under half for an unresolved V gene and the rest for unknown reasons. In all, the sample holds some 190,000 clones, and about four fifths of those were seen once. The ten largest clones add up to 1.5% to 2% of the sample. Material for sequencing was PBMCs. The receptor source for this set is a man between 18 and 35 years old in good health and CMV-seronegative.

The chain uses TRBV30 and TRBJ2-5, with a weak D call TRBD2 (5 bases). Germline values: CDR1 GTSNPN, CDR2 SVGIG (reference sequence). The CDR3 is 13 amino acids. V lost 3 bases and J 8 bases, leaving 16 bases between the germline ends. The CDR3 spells CAWRRSGIGTQYF. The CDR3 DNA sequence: TGTGCCTGGAGACGGTCGGGGATTGGAACCCAGTACTTC. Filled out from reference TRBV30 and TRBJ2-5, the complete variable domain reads SQTIHQWPATLVQPVGSPLSLECTVEGTSNPNLYWYRQAAGRGLQLLFYSVGIGQISSEVPQNLSASRPQDRQFILSSKKLLLSDSGFYLCAWRRSGIGTQYFGPGTRLLVL.

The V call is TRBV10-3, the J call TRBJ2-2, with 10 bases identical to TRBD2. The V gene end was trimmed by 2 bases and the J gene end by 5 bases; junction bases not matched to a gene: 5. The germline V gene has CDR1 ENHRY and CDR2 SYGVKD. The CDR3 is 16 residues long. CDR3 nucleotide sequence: TGTGCCATCAGTGAGAGAGAAGCGGGGGGGACCGGGGAGCTGTTTTTT. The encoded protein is CAISEREAGGTGELFF.

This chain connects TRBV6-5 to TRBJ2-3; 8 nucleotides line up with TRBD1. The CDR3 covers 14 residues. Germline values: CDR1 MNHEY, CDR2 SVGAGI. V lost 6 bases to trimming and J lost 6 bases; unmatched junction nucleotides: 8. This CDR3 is CASRDQGAWDTQYF. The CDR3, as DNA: TGTGCCAGCAGGGACCAGGGGGCTTGGGATACGCAGTATTTT.

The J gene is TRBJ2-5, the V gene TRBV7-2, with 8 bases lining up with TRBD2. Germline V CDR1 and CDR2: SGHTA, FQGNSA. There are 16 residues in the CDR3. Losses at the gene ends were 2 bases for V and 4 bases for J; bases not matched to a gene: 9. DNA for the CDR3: TGTGCCAGCAGCTTAACCGGCGGGAGGCTAGCAGAGACCCAGTACTTC. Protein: CASSLTGGRLAETQYF.

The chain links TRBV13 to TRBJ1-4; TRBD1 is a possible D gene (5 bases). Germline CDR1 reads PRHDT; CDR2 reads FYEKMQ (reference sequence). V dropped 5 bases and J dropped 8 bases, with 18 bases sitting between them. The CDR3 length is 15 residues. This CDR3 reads CASSRWNLKGEKLFF. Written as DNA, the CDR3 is TGTGCCAGCAGCCGATGGAACCTCAAGGGGGAAAAACTGTTTTTT.

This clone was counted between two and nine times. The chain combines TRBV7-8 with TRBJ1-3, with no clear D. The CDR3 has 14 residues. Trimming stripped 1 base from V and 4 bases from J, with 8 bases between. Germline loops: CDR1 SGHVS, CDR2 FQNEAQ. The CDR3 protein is CASSLGLAGNTIYF. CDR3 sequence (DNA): TGTGCCAGCAGCTTAGGATTGGCCGGAAACACCATATATTTT.

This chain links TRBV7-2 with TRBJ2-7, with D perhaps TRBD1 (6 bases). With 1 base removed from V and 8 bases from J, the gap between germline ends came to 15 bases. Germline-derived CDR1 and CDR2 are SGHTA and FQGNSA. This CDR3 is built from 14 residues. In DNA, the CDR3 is TGTGCCAGCAGCTTAGATTTGGGACACAGGCAGCAGTACTTC. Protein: CASSLDLGHRQQYF.

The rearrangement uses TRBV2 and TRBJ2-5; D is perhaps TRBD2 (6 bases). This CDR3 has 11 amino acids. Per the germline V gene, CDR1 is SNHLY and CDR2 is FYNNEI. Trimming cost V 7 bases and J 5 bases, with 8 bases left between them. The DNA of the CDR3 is TGTGCCAGCATGGCGGGGGAGACCCAGTACTTC. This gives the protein CASMAGETQYF.

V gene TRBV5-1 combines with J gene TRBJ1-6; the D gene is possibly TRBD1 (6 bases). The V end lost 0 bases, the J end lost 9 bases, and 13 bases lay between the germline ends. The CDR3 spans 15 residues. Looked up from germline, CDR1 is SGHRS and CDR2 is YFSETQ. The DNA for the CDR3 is TGCGCCAGCAGCTTGGCATCTGGGGGCCTTTCACCCCTCCACTTT. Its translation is CASSLASGGLSPLHF.

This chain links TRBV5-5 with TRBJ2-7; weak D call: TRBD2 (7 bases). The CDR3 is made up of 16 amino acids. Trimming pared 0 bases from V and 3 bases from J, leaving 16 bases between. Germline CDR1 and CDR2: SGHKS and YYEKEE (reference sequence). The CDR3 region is CASSLGMGGPVYEQYF. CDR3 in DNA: TGTGCCAGCAGCTTGGGTATGGGGGGGCCTGTCTACGAGCAGTACTTC.

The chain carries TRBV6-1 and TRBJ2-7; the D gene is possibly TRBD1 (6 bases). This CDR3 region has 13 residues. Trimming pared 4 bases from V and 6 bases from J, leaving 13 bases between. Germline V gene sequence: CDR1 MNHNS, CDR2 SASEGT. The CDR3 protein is CASSGQDAGEQYF. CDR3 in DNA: TGTGCCAGCAGTGGACAGGATGCGGGCGAGCAGTACTTC.

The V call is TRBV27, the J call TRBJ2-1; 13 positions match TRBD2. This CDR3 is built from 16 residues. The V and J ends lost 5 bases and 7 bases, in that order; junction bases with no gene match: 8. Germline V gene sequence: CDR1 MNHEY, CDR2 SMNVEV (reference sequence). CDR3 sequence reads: CASSQTGLAGHNEQFF. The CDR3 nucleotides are TGTGCCAGCAGTCAAACGGGACTAGCGGGACATAATGAGCAGTTCTTC.

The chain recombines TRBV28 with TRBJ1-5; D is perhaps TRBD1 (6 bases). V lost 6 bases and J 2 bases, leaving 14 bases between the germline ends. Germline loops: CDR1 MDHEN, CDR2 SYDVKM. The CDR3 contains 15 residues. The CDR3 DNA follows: TGTGCCAGCAGACGAGACAGGTTCCGCAATCAGCCCCAGCATTTT. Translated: CASRRDRFRNQPQHF.

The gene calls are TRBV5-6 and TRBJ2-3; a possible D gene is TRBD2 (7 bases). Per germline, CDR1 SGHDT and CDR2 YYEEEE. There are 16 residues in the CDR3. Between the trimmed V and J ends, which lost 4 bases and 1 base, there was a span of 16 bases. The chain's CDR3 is CASSRRGGLGTDTQYF. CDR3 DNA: TGTGCCAGCAGCCGCAGGGGAGGGCTCGGCACAGATACGCAGTATTTT.

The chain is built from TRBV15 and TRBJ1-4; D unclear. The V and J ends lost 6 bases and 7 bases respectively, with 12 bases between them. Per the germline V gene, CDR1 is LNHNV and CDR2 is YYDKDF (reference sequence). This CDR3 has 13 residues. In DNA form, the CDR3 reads TGTGCCACCAGTACGGGATCTTTTGAAAAACTGTTTTTT. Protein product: CATSTGSFEKLFF.

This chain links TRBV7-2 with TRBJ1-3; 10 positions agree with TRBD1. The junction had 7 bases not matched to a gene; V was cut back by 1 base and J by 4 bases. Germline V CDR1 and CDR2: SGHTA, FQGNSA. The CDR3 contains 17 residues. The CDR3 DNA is TGTGCCAGCAGCTTAGTCGGGGACAGGGGTACCGGAAACACCATATATTTT. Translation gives CASSLVGDRGTGNTIYF.

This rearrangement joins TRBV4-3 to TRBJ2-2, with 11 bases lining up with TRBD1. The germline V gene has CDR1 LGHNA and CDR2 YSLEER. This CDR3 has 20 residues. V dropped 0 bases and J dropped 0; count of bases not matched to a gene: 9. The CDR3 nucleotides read TGCGCCAGCAGCCAAGATCCCGGGACAGGGGGAAAAGCGAACACCGGGGAGCTGTTTTTT. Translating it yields CASSQDPGTGGKANTGELFF.

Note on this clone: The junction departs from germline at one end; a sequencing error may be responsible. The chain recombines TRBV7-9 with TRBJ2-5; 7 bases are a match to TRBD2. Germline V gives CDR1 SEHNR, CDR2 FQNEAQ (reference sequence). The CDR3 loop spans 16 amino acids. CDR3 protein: CSSSLARRLALETQYF. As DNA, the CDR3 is TGTTCCAGCAGCTTAGCTCGTCGACTAGCCCTCGAGACCCAGTACTTC.

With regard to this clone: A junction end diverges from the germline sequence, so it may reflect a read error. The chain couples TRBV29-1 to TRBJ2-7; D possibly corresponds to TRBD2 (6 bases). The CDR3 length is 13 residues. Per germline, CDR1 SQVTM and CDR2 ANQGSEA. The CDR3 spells CSAVGGRSFEQYF. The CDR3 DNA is TGCAGCGCCGTCGGGGGACGGTCCTTCGAGCAGTACTTC.

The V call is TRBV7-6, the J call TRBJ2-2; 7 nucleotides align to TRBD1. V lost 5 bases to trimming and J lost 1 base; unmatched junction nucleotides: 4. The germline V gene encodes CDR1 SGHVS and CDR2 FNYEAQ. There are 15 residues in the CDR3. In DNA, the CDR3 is TGTGCCAGCAGCCACCGGGACAGGAACACCGGGGAGCTGTTTTTT. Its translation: CASSHRDRNTGELFF.

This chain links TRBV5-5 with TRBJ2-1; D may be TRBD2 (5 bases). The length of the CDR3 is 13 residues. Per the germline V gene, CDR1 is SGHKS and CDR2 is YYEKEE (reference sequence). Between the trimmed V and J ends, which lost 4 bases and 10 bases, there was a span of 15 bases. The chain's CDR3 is CASSPPVTGEQFF. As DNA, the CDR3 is TGTGCCAGCAGCCCCCCGGTGACGGGAGAGCAGTTCTTC.

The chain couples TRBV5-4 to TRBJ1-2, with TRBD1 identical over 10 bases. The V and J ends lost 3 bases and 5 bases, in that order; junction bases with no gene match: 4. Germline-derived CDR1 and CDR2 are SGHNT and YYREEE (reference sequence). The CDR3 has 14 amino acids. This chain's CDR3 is CASSYPGQGYGYTF. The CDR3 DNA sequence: TGTGCCAGCAGCTACCCGGGACAGGGGTATGGCTACACCTTC.